The 8 T cell receptor beta chains below were found in one sample sequenced in a study of shared clonotypes between healthy human individuals. Profiling relied on immunoSEQ multiplex PCR, and the TCRdb table lists in-frame clones only, not all of them. The sample shows about 680,000 clones, 92% of them seen only once. In the naive CD8 group, cells lacked CD45RO and were positively selected for CCR7, so terminally differentiated effector memory CD45RA+ cells were left out. Sequenced: naive CD8+ T cells sorted from blood. Receptor source: a man aged 25 to 40 in good health.

Turning to this clone: Other DNA sequences within the sample encode an identical CDR3. The chain uses TRBV6-6 and TRBJ1-1, with D hard to call. The germline CDR1 and CDR2 sequences are MNHNY and SVGAGI (reference sequence). Trimming left V 2 bases short and J 1 base short, with 2 bases between. The CDR3 has 12 residues. Written as DNA, the CDR3 is TGTGCCAGCAGTTACCAGAACACTGAAGCTTTCTTT. Translated: CASSYQNTEAFF.

CDR3 sequence (DNA): TGTGCCAGCAGGATAACCGGGGAGCTGTTTTTT. The encoded protein is CASRITGELFF. The chain joins TRBV28 to TRBJ2-2; the D is unclear. CDR3 length: 11 amino acids. V was clipped by 6 bases and J by 5 bases, with 4 bases between them. Germline-derived CDR1 and CDR2 are MDHEN and SYDVKM.

This chain joins TRBV7-9 and TRBJ2-1, with 7 bases aligning to TRBD1. Germline CDR1 and CDR2: SEHNR and FQNEAQ (reference sequence). This CDR3 has 15 residues. V gave up 3 bases and J gave up 4 bases; unmatched junction bases: 6. In DNA form, the CDR3 reads TGTGCCAGCAGCTTTAGCTCGGACAGGTACAATGAGCAGTTCTTC. Its protein product is CASSFSSDRYNEQFF.

The gene calls are TRBV30 and TRBJ2-2; 9 nucleotides align to TRBD1. This CDR3 has 15 amino acids. The V segment lost 0 bases and the J segment 5 bases; nucleotides outside the gene matches: 4. Germline assignment: CDR1 GTSNPN and CDR2 SVGIG (reference sequence). In nucleotides, the CDR3 is TGTGCCTGGAGTGTAGACAGGGGGACTACCGGGGAGCTGTTTTTT. Amino acids: CAWSVDRGTTGELFF.

This clone was seen once. This chain links TRBV7-9 with TRBJ2-7; the D gene could be TRBD1 or TRBD2 (6 bases each). Trimming removed 8 bases at V and 3 bases at J, with 17 bases between. The CDR3 runs 14 residues. CDR1 SEHNR and CDR2 FQNEAQ come from the germline V gene (reference sequence). CDR3 bases: TGTGCCAGCGTTGCCCCACAGGGACTCTACGAGCAGTACTTC. The encoded protein is CASVAPQGLYEQYF.

The J gene is TRBJ2-7, the V gene TRBV7-2, with D maybe TRBD1 (6 bases). The V gene lost 8 bases and the J gene lost 7 bases, with 15 bases spanning the gap. Germline loops: CDR1 SGHTA, CDR2 FQGNSA. The CDR3 loop spans 12 amino acids. CDR3 loop: CASGLGAGEQYF. The CDR3 bases are TGTGCCAGCGGGCTGGGGGCGGGTGAGCAGTACTTC.

In DNA, the CDR3 is TGTGCCAGCAATCTAGCGGGAGGGCCCTCCTACGAGCAGTACTTC. This encodes CASNLAGGPSYEQYF. The chain uses TRBV7-9 and TRBJ2-7; 12 bases line up with TRBD2. The CDR3 is 15 amino acids. Trimming removed 7 bases from V and 0 bases from J; junction bases left unmatched: 4. Germline V gene sequence: CDR1 SEHNR, CDR2 FQNEAQ (reference sequence).

The gene calls are TRBV5-1 and TRBJ2-3; D is perhaps TRBD2 (5 bases). V gave up 4 bases and J gave up 4 bases, with 16 bases separating them. The germline CDR1 and CDR2 sequences are SGHRS and YFSETQ. The CDR3 loop spans 15 amino acids. The CDR3 nucleotides are TGCGCCAGCAGCCCCGAGGGTCCCCCGGCAGATACGCAGTATTTT. It translates to CASSPEGPPADTQYF.